One sample yielded the 29 T cell receptor beta chains listed below, sequenced in a study of early T cells in non-severe SARS-CoV-2 infection. TCRdb passed the 5' RACE reads through MiXCR, listing each CDR3 protein once. This table has some 77,000 distinct CDR3 sequences, 13% appearing once. The sequenced material came from whole blood. The receptors shown here come from an adult who was a healthcare worker with PCR-confirmed SARS-CoV-2 infection or an uninfected control (not recorded which).

This clonotype was counted ten times or more. The chain uses TRBV20-1 and TRBJ2-1, with a possible D match to TRBD1 (5 bases). This CDR3 contains 15 residues. Trimming removed 2 bases from V and 0 bases from J, with 11 bases in between. Germline lookup yields CDR1 DFQATT and CDR2 SNEGSKA (reference sequence). The CDR3 spells CSARPQAYSYNEQFF. The CDR3 DNA follows: TGCAGTGCTAGACCACAGGCATACTCCTACAATGAGCAGTTCTTC.

This clonotype was seen at least ten times. The chain recombines TRBV11-2 with TRBJ1-1; TRBD1 is a possible D gene (6 bases). Trimming cost V 5 bases and J 6 bases, with 10 bases left between them. The CDR3 length is 12 residues. Germline V CDR1 and CDR2: SGHAT, FQNNGV. The CDR3 DNA reads as TGTGCCAGCAGCGTCAGGGGATCTGAAGCTTTCTTT. This translates into CASSVRGSEAFF.

This clonotype came up many times. This sequence joins TRBV7-2 and TRBJ1-1; D not resolved. Germline CDR1 is SGHTA and CDR2 is FQGNSA. V dropped 2 bases and J dropped 1 base, with 17 bases sitting between them. The CDR3 totals 17 residues. The CDR3 spells CASSLTRWLGRNTEAFF. In DNA, the CDR3 is TGTGCCAGCAGCTTAACACGTTGGCTTGGGCGGAACACTGAAGCTTTCTTT.

The chain carries TRBV7-2 and TRBJ2-3; D is unclear. The germline V gene encodes CDR1 SGHTA and CDR2 FQGNSA. The V gene lost 2 bases and the J gene lost 9 bases, with 6 bases spanning the gap. This CDR3 is built from 11 residues. The CDR3 reads CASSLPVTQYF. CDR3 nucleotide sequence: TGTGCCAGCAGCTTACCTGTAACGCAGTATTTT.

With regard to this clonotype: A read error may explain this, as a much larger clone is one base away. The V and J genes are TRBV6-2 or TRBV6-3 and TRBJ2-3; no clear D gene. V was cut by 6 bases and J by 7 bases, with 11 bases left in between. CDR1 is MNHEY and CDR2 is SVGEGT in the germline V gene. The CDR3 spans 12 residues. The chain's CDR3 is CASSSVNHTQYF. CDR3 nucleotide sequence: TGTGCCAGCAGCTCCGTTAACCATACGCAGTATTTT.

In its sample, this clonotype was seen many times. This rearrangement joins TRBV6-2 or TRBV6-3 to TRBJ2-1; 16 bases align to TRBD2. J was trimmed by 7 bases and V by 5 bases; bases with no gene match: 5. Germline CDR1 is MNHEY and CDR2 is SVGEGT. The CDR3 runs to 16 residues. CDR3 bases: TGTGCCAGCAGTAGACTGGGACTAGCGGGGGGGAATGAGCAGTTCTTC. Translation: CASSRLGLAGGNEQFF.

The genes are TRBV5-1 and TRBJ2-1; D call uncertain. Trimming stripped 4 bases from V and 10 bases from J, with 15 bases between. This CDR3 contains 13 residues. Germline V gives CDR1 SGHRS, CDR2 YFSETQ. This CDR3 is CASSLTPEREQFF. CDR3 bases: TGCGCCAGCAGCCTTACCCCCGAGCGCGAGCAGTTCTTC.

The V call is TRBV9, the J call TRBJ2-5, with 13 bases lining up with TRBD2. The CDR3 extends over 15 amino acids. Unmatched junction bases numbered 2, after V lost 0 bases and J lost 6 bases. Germline lookup yields CDR1 SGDLS and CDR2 YYNGEE. The DNA for the CDR3 is TGTGCCAGCAGCGTAGCGGGACTAGCGGGACAGACCCAGTACTTC. Its protein product is CASSVAGLAGQTQYF.

This clonotype appeared a few times. V and J are TRBV13 and TRBJ2-1, with 7 bases aligning to TRBD1. The germline V gene encodes CDR1 PRHDT and CDR2 FYEKMQ (reference sequence). V gave up 5 bases and J gave up 5 bases; unmatched junction bases: 12. There are 16 residues in the CDR3. The CDR3 DNA sequence: TGTGCCAGCAGCCCCTACGGGACAGACTATAACAATGAGCAGTTCTTC. It is translated as CASSPYGTDYNNEQFF.

This clonotype was recorded at least ten times. The chain is built from TRBV5-4 and TRBJ1-1; 10 nucleotides agree with TRBD1. This CDR3 is 15 amino acids long. CDR1 is SGHNT and CDR2 is YYREEE in the germline V gene (reference sequence). The V and J ends lost 4 bases and 5 bases, in that order; junction bases with no gene match: 8. CDR3 region: CASSDWTGGRTEAFF. CDR3 coding DNA: TGTGCCAGCAGCGATTGGACAGGGGGGAGAACTGAAGCTTTCTTT.

The J gene is TRBJ1-6, the V gene TRBV12-3 or TRBV12-4, with D unclear. The V end was cut by 10 bases, the J end by 9 bases, with 16 bases between. This CDR3 has 13 amino acids. In DNA form, the CDR3 reads TGTGCCACCGCTCACGATCGTCTTTCACCCCTCCACTTT. This codes for CATAHDRLSPLHF.

As for this clonotype: A read error may explain this, as a much larger clone is one base away. CDR3 in amino acids: CASSLGYNNQPQHF. The CDR3 region has the DNA TGTGCCAGCAGTTTGGGATATAACAATCAGCCCCAGCATTTT. The gene calls are TRBV12-3 or TRBV12-4 and TRBJ1-5; D is uncertain. V was clipped by 3 bases and J by 3 bases, with 9 bases between them. The CDR3 is 14 amino acids.

The V and J genes are TRBV13 and TRBJ2-3; the match to TRBD2 covers 10 bases. With 5 bases clipped from V and 0 bases from J, the junction kept 11 bases outside the gene matches. The CDR3 consists of 18 residues. Germline V gene sequence: CDR1 PRHDT, CDR2 FYEKMQ (reference sequence). The DNA of the CDR3 is TGTGCCAGCAGCGGAGCGGGAGGGCCCCCTCCGAGCACAGATACGCAGTATTTT. Amino acids: CASSGAGGPPPSTDTQYF.

This clonotype was detected many times. This chain links TRBV7-9 with TRBJ1-1; TRBD1 might be the D (5 bases). V shed 5 bases and J shed 7 bases, with 14 bases lying between them. This CDR3 region has 13 residues. Germline CDR1 is SEHNR and CDR2 is FQNEAQ (reference sequence). The CDR3 sequence: CASSGKQAVEAFF. CDR3 coding DNA: TGTGCCAGCAGCGGAAAACAGGCGGTTGAAGCTTTCTTT. The variable domain in full, completed from reference TRBV7-9 and TRBJ1-1, reads DTGVSQNPRHKITKRGQNVTFRCDPISEHNRLYWYRQTLGQGPEFLTYFQNEAQLEKSRLLSDRFSAERPKGSFSTLEIQRTEQGDSAMYLCASSGKQAVEAFFGQGTRLTVV.

With regard to this clonotype: A read error may be the cause here, since a much bigger clone is one base away. The chain carries TRBV11-2 and TRBJ2-3; tentative D call: TRBD2 (5 bases). The germline V gene has CDR1 SGHAT and CDR2 FQNNGV. CDR3 size: 16 residues. CDR3: CAGSPRRGIGPDTQYF. The CDR3 nucleotides read TGTGCCGGCAGCCCGAGACGGGGTATCGGCCCAGATACGCAGTATTTT.

This clonotype is classed as medium-sized. The CDR3 DNA is TGTGCCAGCAGTGAAGGGACACCTGAAGCTTTCTTT. Protein sequence: CASSEGTPEAFF. The rearrangement joins TRBV25-1 to TRBJ1-1; possibly TRBD1 for D (6 bases). This CDR3 spans 12 amino acids. From germline, CDR1 is MGHDK and CDR2 SYGVNS. With 2 bases removed from V and 6 bases from J, the gap between germline ends came to 7 bases.

This clonotype came up many times. The chain recombines TRBV28 with TRBJ1-2, with TRBD1 as a possible D gene (6 bases). The CDR3 runs 13 residues. Trimming removed 3 bases at V and 7 bases at J, with 12 bases between. Germline V lookup: CDR1 MDHEN, CDR2 SYDVKM. CDR3 DNA: TGTGCCAGCAGTTTTAGGGGGGTTGCTGGCTACACCTTC. It translates to CASSFRGVAGYTF.

The rearrangement joins TRBV20-1 to TRBJ1-3; TRBD1 aligns across 9 bases. Germline V lookup: CDR1 DFQATT, CDR2 SNEGSKA (reference sequence). The CDR3 consists of 17 residues. The trim removed 1 base at V and 8 bases at J, leaving 15 bases unmatched. The CDR3 spells CSARGSGQGYRVDTIYF. Here the CDR3 DNA reads TGCAGTGCTAGAGGGTCGGGACAGGGTTATCGTGTAGACACCATATATTTT.

V is TRBV5-4 and J is TRBJ1-1, with 7 bases identical to TRBD1. There are 15 residues in the CDR3. Germline trimming cut 3 bases from V and 1 base from J; bases unmatched to any gene: 6. Germline V gives CDR1 SGHNT, CDR2 YYREEE (reference sequence). CDR3 nucleotides: TGTGCCAGCAGCTATAGGGACAGCCCGAACACTGAAGCTTTCTTT. Translation: CASSYRDSPNTEAFF.

There are a few counts of this clonotype. The CDR3 DNA reads as TGTGCCAGCAGCTTAGGCGTGGCCTACGAGCAGTACTTC. It translates to CASSLGVAYEQYF. The V call is TRBV7-2, the J call TRBJ2-7; D gene ambiguous. V was trimmed by 1 base and J by 2 bases, leaving 6 bases between them. In germline, CDR1 is SGHTA, CDR2 FQGNSA. This CDR3 has 13 residues.

There are many counts of this clonotype. Its ends do not fully match the called genes, so a read error is possible. The chain links TRBV7-8 to TRBJ1-1; no reliable D call. Per the germline V gene, CDR1 is SGHVS and CDR2 is FQNEAQ. The CDR3 has 13 residues. CDR3 DNA sequence: TGTGCCAGCAGCTTCGACCCGAACACTGAAGCCTTCTTT. It is translated as CASSFDPNTEAFF.

This clonotype was counted between two and nine times. The rearrangement joins TRBV18 to TRBJ2-7; D is perhaps TRBD1 (6 bases). The V end lost 6 bases, the J end lost 6 bases, and 15 bases lay between the germline ends. CDR3 length: 13 residues. CDR1 is KGHSH, CDR2 LQKENI, per germline. The CDR3 sequence: CASSTMGAGEQYF. The CDR3 coding sequence is TGTGCCAGCTCTACTATGGGGGCCGGCGAGCAGTACTTC.

This clonotype has just a few counts. The rearrangement uses TRBV28 and TRBJ2-5; D might be TRBD1 (6 bases). The germline V and J ends were trimmed by 4 bases and 2 bases, with 14 bases remaining between them. CDR1 and CDR2 (germline): MDHEN, SYDVKM. The CDR3 length is 15 residues. CDR3 amino acids: CASSSDRRTQETQYF. Here the CDR3 DNA reads TGTGCCAGCAGTTCAGACAGGAGGACTCAAGAGACCCAGTACTTC. The full variable domain, with the rest looked up from reference TRBV28 and TRBJ2-5, is DVKVTQSSRYLVKRTGEKVFLECVQDMDHENMFWYRQDPGLGLRLIYFSYDVKMKEKGDIPEGYSVSREKKERFSLILESASTNQTSMYLCASSSDRRTQETQYFGPGTRLLVL.

This clonotype was seen a few times. The gene calls are TRBV4-3 and TRBJ2-6; D is possibly TRBD1 (6 bases). Trimming cost V 0 bases and J 1 base, with 10 bases left between them. Germline V gives CDR1 LGHNA, CDR2 YSLEER. This CDR3 has 17 residues. This chain's CDR3 is CASSQEAGASGANVLTF. The CDR3 nucleotides are TGCGCCAGCAGCCAAGAAGCAGGGGCGTCTGGGGCCAACGTCCTGACTTTC.

The chain joins TRBV12-3 or TRBV12-4 to TRBJ1-2; D is perhaps TRBD1 (5 bases). The length of the CDR3 is 14 residues. The V and J ends lost 2 bases and 6 bases respectively, with 13 bases between them. CDR3 amino acids: CASSLWQGVHGYTF. DNA for the CDR3: TGTGCCAGCAGTTTATGGCAGGGAGTACATGGCTACACCTTC.

This clonotype was counted at least ten times. CDR3 region: CASSPLGQGANSPLHF. The CDR3 DNA reads as TGTGCCAGCTCCCCTCTGGGGCAGGGGGCAAATTCACCCCTCCACTTT. The rearrangement links TRBV28 to TRBJ1-6; the match to TRBD1 covers 8 bases. The CDR3 extends over 16 amino acids. Germline loops: CDR1 MDHEN, CDR2 SYDVKM. The J segment lost 7 bases and the V segment lost 8 bases, leaving 13 bases of the junction unmatched. The full variable domain, in which reference TRBV28 and TRBJ1-6 provide the parts outside the CDR3, is DVKVTQSSRYLVKRTGEKVFLECVQDMDHENMFWYRQDPGLGLRLIYFSYDVKMKEKGDIPEGYSVSREKKERFSLILESASTNQTSMYLCASSPLGQGANSPLHFGNGTRLTVT.

This sequence joins TRBV12-3 or TRBV12-4 and TRBJ1-1, with 9 nucleotides matching TRBD1. V was pared by 8 bases and J by 3 bases, with 4 bases of the junction left unmatched. This CDR3 is 13 amino acids long. The CDR3, as DNA: TGTGCCAGCCGTCGGACAGGGGACACTGAAGCTTTCTTT. Translated, it gives CASRRTGDTEAFF.

A few counts support this clonotype. The chain couples TRBV11-2 to TRBJ2-3; the D gene is possibly TRBD2 (5 bases). Germline CDR1 is SGHAT and CDR2 is FQNNGV. The V and J ends lost 4 bases and 4 bases respectively, with 24 bases between them. This CDR3 has 18 residues. CDR3 loop: CASSSLPGSGGSPDTQYF. The CDR3 DNA reads as TGTGCCAGCAGCTCCCTCCCGGGGAGCGGTGGGTCCCCAGATACGCAGTATTTT. The complete variable domain, with remaining parts taken from reference TRBV11-2 and TRBJ2-3, reads EAGVAQSPRYKIIEKRQSVAFWCNPISGHATLYWYQQILGQGPKLLIQFQNNGVVDDSQLPKDRFSAERLKGVDSTLKIQPAKLEDSAVYLCASSSLPGSGGSPDTQYFGPGTRLTVL.

The genes are TRBV28 and TRBJ2-7; 8 nucleotides align to TRBD1. The CDR3 is 16 residues long. The V and J ends lost 6 bases and 2 bases, in that order; junction bases with no gene match: 12. Germline CDR1 reads MDHEN; CDR2 reads SYDVKM. The CDR3 nucleotides read TGTGCCAGCAGCTCCGGTTTGACAGGGGATCCCTACGAGCAGTACTTC. It yields the protein CASSSGLTGDPYEQYF.